This T cell receptor beta chain stems from a study of blood T cell repertoires in COVID-19. Study-wide context: Acute and convalescent COVID-19 samples came from the United States, Italy and Spain. T cells, B-cell-depleted T cells, or PBMCs provided the cDNA or gDNA that served as material.

In the original processing: Counts of nucleated cells, estimated from reference gene primer amplification, were obtained. Generated by immunoSEQ multiplex PCR, the TCRdb table keeps only in-frame clones and is missing some. Clone size and the V and J calls come from that table; the DNA yielded D and trimming. The repertoire holds about 220,000 clones, with about 80% as singletons. The source of this sequence is a woman aged 55-69 years with acute or convalescent COVID-19. The sample consisted of peripheral blood.

CDR3 nucleotide sequence: TGTGCCAGCAGCGTCCAGGGGGACGGCAACTATGGCTACACCTTC. Translating gives CASSVQGDGNYGYTF. The J gene is TRBJ1-2, the V gene TRBV9; 7 bases are shared with TRBD1. The CDR3 length is 15 residues. CDR1 and CDR2 from the germline V gene are SGDLS and YYNGEE. V trimming: 2 bases; J trimming: 2 bases; junction bases outside the gene matches: 6.